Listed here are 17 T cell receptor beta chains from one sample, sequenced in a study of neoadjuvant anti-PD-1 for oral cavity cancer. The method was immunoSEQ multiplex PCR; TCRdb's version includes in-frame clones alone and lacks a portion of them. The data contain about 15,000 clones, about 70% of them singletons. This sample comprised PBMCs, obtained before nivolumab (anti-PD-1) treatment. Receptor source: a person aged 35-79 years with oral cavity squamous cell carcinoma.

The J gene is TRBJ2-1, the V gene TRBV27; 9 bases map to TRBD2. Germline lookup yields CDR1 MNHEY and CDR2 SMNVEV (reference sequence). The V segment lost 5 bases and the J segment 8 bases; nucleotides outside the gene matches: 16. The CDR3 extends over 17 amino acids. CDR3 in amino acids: CASSPWTSAKGEDEQFF. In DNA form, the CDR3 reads TGTGCCAGCAGTCCGTGGACTAGCGCCAAGGGAGAAGATGAGCAGTTCTTC.

Here the CDR3 DNA reads TGTGCCAGCAGTTACTCGTATCCCCATCACTACGAGCAGTACTTC. As protein: CASSYSYPHHYEQYF. The chain combines TRBV6-6 with TRBJ2-7; D gene unclear. Deletions cut 0 bases from V and 3 bases from J, with 12 bases between. Germline V gene lookup returns CDR1 MNHNY and CDR2 SVGAGI (reference sequence). The CDR3 spans 15 residues.

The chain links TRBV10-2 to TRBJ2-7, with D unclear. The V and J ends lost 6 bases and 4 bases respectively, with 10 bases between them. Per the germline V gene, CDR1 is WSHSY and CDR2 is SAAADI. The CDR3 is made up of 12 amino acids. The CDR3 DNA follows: TGCGCCAGCAGGGCCGGTGCTTACGAGCAGTACTTC. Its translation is CASRAGAYEQYF.

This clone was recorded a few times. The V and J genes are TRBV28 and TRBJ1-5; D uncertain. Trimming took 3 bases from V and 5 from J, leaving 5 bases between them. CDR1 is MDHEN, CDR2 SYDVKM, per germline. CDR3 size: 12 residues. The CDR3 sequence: CASSLSHQPQHF. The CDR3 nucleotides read TGTGCCAGCAGTTTGTCCCATCAGCCCCAGCATTTT.

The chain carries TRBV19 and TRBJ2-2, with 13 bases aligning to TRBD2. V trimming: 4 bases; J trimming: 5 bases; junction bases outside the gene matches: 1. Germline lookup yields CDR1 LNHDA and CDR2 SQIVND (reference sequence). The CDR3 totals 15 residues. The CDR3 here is CASSTLAGGTGELFF. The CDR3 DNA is TGTGCCAGTAGTACACTAGCGGGAGGGACCGGGGAGCTGTTTTTT.

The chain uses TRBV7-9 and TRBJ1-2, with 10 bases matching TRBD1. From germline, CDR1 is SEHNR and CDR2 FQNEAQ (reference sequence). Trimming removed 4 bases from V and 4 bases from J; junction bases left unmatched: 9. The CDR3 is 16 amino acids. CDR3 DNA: TGTGCCAGCAGCTCCTTCCGGGACAGGGGCATCTATGGCTACACCTTC. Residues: CASSSFRDRGIYGYTF.

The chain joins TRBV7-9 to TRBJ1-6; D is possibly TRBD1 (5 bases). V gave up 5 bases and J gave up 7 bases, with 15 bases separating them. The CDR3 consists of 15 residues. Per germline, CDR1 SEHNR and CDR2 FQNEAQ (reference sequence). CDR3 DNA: TGTGCCAGCAGCGCTAGGGGAGCAACGAATTCACCCCTCCACTTT. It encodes CASSARGATNSPLHF.

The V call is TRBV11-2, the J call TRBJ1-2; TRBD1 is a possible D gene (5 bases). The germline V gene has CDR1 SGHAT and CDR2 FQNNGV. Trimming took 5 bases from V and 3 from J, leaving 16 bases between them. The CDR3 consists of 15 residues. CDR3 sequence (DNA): TGTGCCAGCAGCCGAAGCGGGGGACGGGACTATGGCTACACCTTC. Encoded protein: CASSRSGGRDYGYTF. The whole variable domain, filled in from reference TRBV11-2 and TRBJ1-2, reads EAGVAQSPRYKIIEKRQSVAFWCNPISGHATLYWYQQILGQGPKLLIQFQNNGVVDDSQLPKDRFSAERLKGVDSTLKIQPAKLEDSAVYLCASSRSGGRDYGYTFGSGTRLTVV.

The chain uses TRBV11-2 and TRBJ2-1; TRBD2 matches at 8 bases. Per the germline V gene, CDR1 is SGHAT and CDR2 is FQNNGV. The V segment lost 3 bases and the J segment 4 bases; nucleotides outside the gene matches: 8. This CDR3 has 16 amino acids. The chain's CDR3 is CASSFGRGGLYNEQFF. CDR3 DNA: TGTGCCAGCAGCTTTGGACGGGGGGGCTTGTACAATGAGCAGTTCTTC.

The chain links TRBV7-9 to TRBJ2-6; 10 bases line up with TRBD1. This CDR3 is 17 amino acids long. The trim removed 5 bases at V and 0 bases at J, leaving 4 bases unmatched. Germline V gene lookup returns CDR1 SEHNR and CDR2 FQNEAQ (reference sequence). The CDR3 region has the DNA TGTGCCAGCAGCCGAGGGACAGGGGCCTCTGGGGCCAACGTCCTGACTTTC. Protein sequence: CASSRGTGASGANVLTF.

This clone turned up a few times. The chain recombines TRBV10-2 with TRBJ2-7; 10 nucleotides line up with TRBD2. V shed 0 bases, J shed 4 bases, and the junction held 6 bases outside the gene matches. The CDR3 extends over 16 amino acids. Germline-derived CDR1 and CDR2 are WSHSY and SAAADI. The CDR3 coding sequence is TGCGCCAGCAGTGAGTCTTGGCTAGCGGGAGCATACGAGCAGTACTTC. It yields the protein CASSESWLAGAYEQYF.

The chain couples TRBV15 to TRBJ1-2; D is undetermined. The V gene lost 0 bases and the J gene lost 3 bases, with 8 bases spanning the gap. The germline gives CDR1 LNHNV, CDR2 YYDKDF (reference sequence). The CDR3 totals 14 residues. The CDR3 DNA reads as TGTGCCACCAGCAGAGACCGGGCGCACTATGGCTACACCTTC. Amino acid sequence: CATSRDRAHYGYTF.

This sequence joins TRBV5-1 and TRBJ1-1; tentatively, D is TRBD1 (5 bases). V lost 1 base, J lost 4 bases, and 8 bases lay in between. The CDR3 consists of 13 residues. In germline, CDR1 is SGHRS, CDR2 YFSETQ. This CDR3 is CASSLPGSTEAFF. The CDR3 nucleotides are TGCGCCAGCAGCTTGCCAGGGAGCACTGAAGCTTTCTTT.

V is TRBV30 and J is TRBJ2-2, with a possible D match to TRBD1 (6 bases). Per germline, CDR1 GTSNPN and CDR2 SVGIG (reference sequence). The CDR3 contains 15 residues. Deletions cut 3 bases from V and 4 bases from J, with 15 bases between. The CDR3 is CAWRPEGTPTGELFF. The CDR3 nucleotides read TGTGCCTGGAGGCCCGAGGGGACACCCACCGGGGAGCTGTTTTTT. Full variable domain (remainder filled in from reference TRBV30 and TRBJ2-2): SQTIHQWPATLVQPVGSPLSLECTVEGTSNPNLYWYRQAAGRGLQLLFYSVGIGQISSEVPQNLSASRPQDRQFILSSKKLLLSDSGFYLCAWRPEGTPTGELFFGEGSRLTVL.

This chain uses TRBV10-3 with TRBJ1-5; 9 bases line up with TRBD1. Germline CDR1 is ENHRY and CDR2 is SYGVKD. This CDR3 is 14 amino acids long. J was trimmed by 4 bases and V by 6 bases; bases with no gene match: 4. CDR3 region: CAIRGTGQNQPQHF. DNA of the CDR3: TGTGCCATCAGAGGGACAGGGCAGAATCAGCCCCAGCATTTT.

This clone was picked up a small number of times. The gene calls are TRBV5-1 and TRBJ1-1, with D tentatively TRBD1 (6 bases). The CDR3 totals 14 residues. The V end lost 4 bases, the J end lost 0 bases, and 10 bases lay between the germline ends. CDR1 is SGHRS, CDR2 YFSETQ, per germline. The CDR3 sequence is CASSLDRMNTEAFF. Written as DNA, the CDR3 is TGCGCCAGCAGCCTTGACAGGATGAACACTGAAGCTTTCTTT.

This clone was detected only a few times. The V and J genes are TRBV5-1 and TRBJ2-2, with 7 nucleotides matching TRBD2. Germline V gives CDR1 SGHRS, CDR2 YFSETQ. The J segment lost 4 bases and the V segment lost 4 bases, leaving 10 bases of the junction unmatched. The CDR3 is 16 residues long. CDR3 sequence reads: CASSPAVQRGTGELFF. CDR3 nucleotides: TGCGCCAGCAGCCCAGCCGTTCAGCGGGGCACCGGGGAGCTGTTTTTT.